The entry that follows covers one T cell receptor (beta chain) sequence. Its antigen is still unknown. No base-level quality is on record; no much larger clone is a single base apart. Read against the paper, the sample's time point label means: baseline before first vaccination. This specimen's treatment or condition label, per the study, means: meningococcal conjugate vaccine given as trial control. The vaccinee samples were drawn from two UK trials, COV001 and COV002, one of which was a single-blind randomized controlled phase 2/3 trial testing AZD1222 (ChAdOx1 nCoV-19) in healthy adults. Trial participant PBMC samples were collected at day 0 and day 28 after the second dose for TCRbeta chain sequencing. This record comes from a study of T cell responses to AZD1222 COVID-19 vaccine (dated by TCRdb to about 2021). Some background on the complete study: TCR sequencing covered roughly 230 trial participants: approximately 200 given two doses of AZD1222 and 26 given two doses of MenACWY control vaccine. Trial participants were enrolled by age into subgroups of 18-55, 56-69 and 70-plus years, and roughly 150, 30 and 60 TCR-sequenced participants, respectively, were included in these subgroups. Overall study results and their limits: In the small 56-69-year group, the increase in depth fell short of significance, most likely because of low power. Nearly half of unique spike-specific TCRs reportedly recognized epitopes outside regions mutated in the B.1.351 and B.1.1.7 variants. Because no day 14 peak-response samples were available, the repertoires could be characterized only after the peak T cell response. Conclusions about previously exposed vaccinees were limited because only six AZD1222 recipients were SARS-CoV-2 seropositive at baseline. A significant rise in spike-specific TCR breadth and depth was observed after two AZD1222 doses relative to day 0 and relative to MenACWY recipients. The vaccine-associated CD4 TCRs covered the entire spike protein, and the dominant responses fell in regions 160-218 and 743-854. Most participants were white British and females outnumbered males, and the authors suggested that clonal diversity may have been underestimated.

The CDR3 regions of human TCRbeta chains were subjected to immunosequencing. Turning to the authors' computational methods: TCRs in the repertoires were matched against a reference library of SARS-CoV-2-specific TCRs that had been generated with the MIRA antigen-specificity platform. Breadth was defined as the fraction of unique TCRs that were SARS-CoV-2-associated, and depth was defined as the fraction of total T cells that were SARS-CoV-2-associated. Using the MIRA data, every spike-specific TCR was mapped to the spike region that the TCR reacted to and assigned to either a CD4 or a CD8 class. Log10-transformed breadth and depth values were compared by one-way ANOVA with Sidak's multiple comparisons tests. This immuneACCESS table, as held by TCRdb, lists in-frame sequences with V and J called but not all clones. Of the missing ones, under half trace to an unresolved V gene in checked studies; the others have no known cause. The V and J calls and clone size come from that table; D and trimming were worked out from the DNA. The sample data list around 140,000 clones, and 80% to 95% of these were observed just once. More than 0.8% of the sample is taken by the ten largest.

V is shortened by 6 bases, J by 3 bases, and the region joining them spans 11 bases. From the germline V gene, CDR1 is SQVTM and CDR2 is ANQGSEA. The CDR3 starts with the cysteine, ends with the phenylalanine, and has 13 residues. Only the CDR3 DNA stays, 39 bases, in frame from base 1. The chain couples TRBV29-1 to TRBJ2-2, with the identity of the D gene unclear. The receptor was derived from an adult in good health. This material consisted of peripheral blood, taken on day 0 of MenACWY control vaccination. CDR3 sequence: CSVAAWDTGELFF. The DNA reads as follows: TGCAGCGTCGCTGCCTGGGACACCGGGGAGCTGTTTTTT.